Below are 5 T cell receptor beta chains sequenced from a single sample in a study of blood T cell repertoires in COVID-19. This table comes from immunoSEQ multiplex PCR, and its TCRdb copy is limited to in-frame clones, with some not included. The sample holds some 300,000 clones, around nine tenths seen once. Material for sequencing was PBMCs or T cells enriched from blood (not recorded which). Every receptor here comes from a woman aged 25 to 39 who had been exposed to COVID-19.

J is TRBJ2-3 and V is TRBV4-1; 8 bases match TRBD2. The CDR3 runs 17 residues. V shed 4 bases, J shed 3 bases, and the junction held 12 bases outside the gene matches. CDR1 is MGHRA, CDR2 YSYEKL, per germline. The CDR3 protein is CASSRSGTGGGTDTQYF. In DNA, the CDR3 is TGCGCCAGCAGCCGAAGCGGGACGGGCGGGGGGACAGATACGCAGTATTTT.

The chain links TRBV16 to TRBJ1-3; D is unresolved. V lost 0 bases and J 4 bases, leaving 16 bases between the germline ends. Germline CDR1 KGHSY, CDR2 FQNENV. The CDR3 covers 17 residues. This CDR3 reads CASSQSMRVAPGNTIYF. The CDR3 DNA sequence: TGTGCCAGCAGCCAATCAATGAGGGTTGCTCCAGGAAACACCATATATTTT.

CDR3 region: CASSRNIILWTGRSTDTQYF. CDR3 DNA: TGCGCCAGCAGCCGTAACATTATCCTTTGGACAGGGCGAAGTACAGATACGCAGTATTTT. The V call is TRBV5-1, the J call TRBJ2-3, with 8 bases that match TRBD1. V shed 4 bases and J 3 bases; nucleotides not matched to a gene: 22. CDR1 and CDR2 from the germline V gene are SGHRS and YFSETQ. The CDR3 runs to 20 residues.

The chain is built from TRBV6-5 and TRBJ1-2; D ambiguous. CDR3 size: 14 residues. V was cut by 8 bases and J by 6 bases, with 19 bases left in between. Germline-derived CDR1 and CDR2 are MNHEY and SVGAGI. The CDR3 bases are TGTGCCAGCTCTAAGTATAGAAATAATGATGGCTACACCTTC. It is translated as CASSKYRNNDGYTF.

The chain carries TRBV19 and TRBJ2-3; TRBD2 agrees at 8 bases. There are 15 residues in the CDR3. The V segment lost 4 bases and the J segment 6 bases; nucleotides outside the gene matches: 9. Per germline, CDR1 LNHDA and CDR2 SQIVND (reference sequence). CDR3 nucleotide sequence: TGTGCCAGTAGTACCCAAGCGGGGGTTCGTGATACGCAGTATTTT. Translated, it gives CASSTQAGVRDTQYF.